Listed below are T cell receptor beta chains from one sample, sequenced in a study of blood T cells in healthy people across ages. One entry per CDR3 protein results from TCRdb running MiXCR on the 5' RACE reads. The sample lists more than 650,000 distinct CDR3 sequences, roughly 53% occurring once. Sequencing was performed on blood. Receptors were obtained from an elderly man in good health. Each CDR3 is given with its conserved first and last residue. Each record gives: V gene, J gene, CDR3 protein.

V gene: TRBV6-1
J gene: TRBJ2-2
CDR3 protein: CASSSGTRNTGELFF

V gene: TRBV20-1
J gene: TRBJ2-1
CDR3 protein: CSAEAGTGASEQFF

V gene: TRBV6-1
J gene: TRBJ2-1
CDR3 protein: CASRSRGQGTYNEQFF

V gene: TRBV13
J gene: TRBJ2-5
CDR3 protein: CASSGGEQETQYF

V gene: TRBV6-5
J gene: TRBJ2-7
CDR3 protein: CASRDTISYEQYF

V gene: TRBV20-1
J gene: TRBJ2-1
CDR3 protein: CSARDGPAAIKGNEQFF

V gene: TRBV3-1
J gene: TRBJ1-2
CDR3 protein: CASSQWGVKDYGYTF

V gene: TRBV7-9
J gene: TRBJ2-5
CDR3 protein: CASSAPGGETQYF

V gene: TRBV3-1
J gene: TRBJ2-1
CDR3 protein: CASSQPGSVLYNEQFF

V gene: TRBV29-1
J gene: TRBJ2-7
CDR3 protein: CSVARTSGRSSYEQYF

V gene: TRBV6-5
J gene: TRBJ2-3
CDR3 protein: CASSPAGEGRYAYF

V gene: TRBV6-6
J gene: TRBJ2-3
CDR3 protein: CASKGGSNRDAYF

V gene: TRBV20-1
J gene: TRBJ2-4
CDR3 protein: CSAFGGVGSKNIQYF

V gene: TRBV20-1
J gene: TRBJ2-3
CDR3 protein: CSAAKTSSPGQYF

V gene: TRBV7-9
J gene: TRBJ2-7
CDR3 protein: CACTPSSGEQYF

V gene: TRBV3-1
J gene: TRBJ1-2
CDR3 protein: CASSGGGGGYTF

V gene: TRBV6-1
J gene: TRBJ1-5
CDR3 protein: CASNRQGATSNQPQHF